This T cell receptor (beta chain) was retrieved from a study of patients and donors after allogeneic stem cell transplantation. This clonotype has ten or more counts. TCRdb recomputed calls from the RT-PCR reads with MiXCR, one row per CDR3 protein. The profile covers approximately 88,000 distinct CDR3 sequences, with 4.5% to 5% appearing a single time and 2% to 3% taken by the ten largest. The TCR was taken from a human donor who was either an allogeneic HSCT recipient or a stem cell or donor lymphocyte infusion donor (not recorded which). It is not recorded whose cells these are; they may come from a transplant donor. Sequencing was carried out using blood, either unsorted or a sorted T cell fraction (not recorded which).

The CDR3 nucleotides are TGTGCCAGCAGGCCGACAGGGAGTTCACCCCTCCACTTT. This translates into CASRPTGSSPLHF. J is TRBJ1-6 and V is TRBV2, with 7 bases aligning to TRBD1. Per the germline V gene, CDR1 is SNHLY and CDR2 is FYNNEI. The CDR3 is made up of 13 amino acids. The junction had 5 bases not matched to a gene; V was cut back by 6 bases and J by 9 bases.